The 19 T cell receptor beta chains in this list originate from one sample, sequenced in a study of TIL therapy for anti-PD-1-resistant metastatic lung cancer. The time point is: pre-treatment sample, taken before nivolumab and TIL therapy. Sequencing used immunoSEQ v3. Profiling relied on immunoSEQ multiplex PCR, and the TCRdb table lists in-frame clones only, not all of them. Found here are about 60,000 clones, about nine tenths of them singletons; the top ten hold just over 2.5%. The material was blood, obtained at baseline. These receptors all come from a person between 25 and 79 years old with non-small cell lung cancer.

This clone came up once. The rearrangement joins TRBV27 to TRBJ2-7, with 13 nucleotides matching TRBD2. Trimming took 5 bases from V and 3 from J; bases not matched to a gene: 4. The CDR3 totals 15 residues. From germline, CDR1 is MNHEY and CDR2 SMNVEV (reference sequence). The CDR3 reads CASSPGLAGHYEQYF. The CDR3 DNA reads as TGTGCCAGCAGTCCGGGACTAGCGGGGCACTACGAGCAGTACTTC.

This chain links TRBV2 with TRBJ2-2; perhaps D is TRBD1 or TRBD2 (5 bases each). This CDR3 is 15 amino acids long. V lost 7 bases and J 5 bases, leaving 17 bases between the germline ends. The V gene's germline CDR1 is SNHLY and CDR2 FYNNEI. CDR3 bases: TGTGCCAGCAAACCGGGACCAGTCTCTACCGGGGAGCTGTTTTTT. This translates into CASKPGPVSTGELFF.

Here the CDR3 DNA reads TGTGCCAGCAGTGAATTCACCGAGGGGGCCTACGAGCAGTACTTC. Translation gives CASSEFTEGAYEQYF. The chain uses TRBV25-1 and TRBJ2-7; weak D call: TRBD1 (6 bases). This CDR3 region has 15 residues. V lost 1 base, J lost 2 bases, and 12 bases lay in between. Germline V gene lookup returns CDR1 MGHDK and CDR2 SYGVNS.

CDR3 sequence: CASSLNEKLFF. CDR3 coding DNA: TGTGCCAGCAGCCTTAATGAAAAACTGTTTTTT. The V and J genes are TRBV7-6 and TRBJ1-4; no definite D call. The CDR3 runs 11 residues. Germline-derived CDR1 and CDR2 are SGHVS and FNYEAQ. V lost 5 bases and J 4 bases, leaving 2 bases between the germline ends.

This clone occurred once. The gene calls are TRBV9 and TRBJ2-3; TRBD2 matches 7 bases. CDR1 and CDR2 from the germline V gene are SGDLS and YYNGEE. CDR3 length: 14 amino acids. The trim removed 7 bases at V and 3 bases at J, leaving 8 bases unmatched. The CDR3 DNA reads TGTGCCAGCGCCGGTACCGGGAGGACAGATACGCAGTATTTT. Amino acid sequence: CASAGTGRTDTQYF.

The chain recombines TRBV30 with TRBJ1-1; D gene unclear. Looked up from germline, CDR1 is GTSNPN and CDR2 is SVGIG (reference sequence). V was clipped by 3 bases and J by 2 bases, with 13 bases between them. The CDR3 contains 14 residues. Here the CDR3 DNA reads TGTGCCTGGAGCGACTTCGACGGTAACACTGAAGCTTTCTTT. This sequence encodes CAWSDFDGNTEAFF.

CDR3 amino acids: CASSLFLAGSSNEQFF. The CDR3 bases are TGTGCCAGCAGCTTGTTTTTAGCGGGGTCGAGTAATGAGCAGTTCTTC. The chain carries TRBV5-5 and TRBJ2-1, with 8 positions matching TRBD2. Trimming cost V 1 base and J 7 bases; bases outside gene matches: 10. The CDR3 totals 16 residues. Germline V gene sequence: CDR1 SGHKS, CDR2 YYEKEE (reference sequence).

The chain links TRBV27 to TRBJ1-1; D ambiguous. This CDR3 spans 18 amino acids. CDR1 and CDR2 from the germline V gene are MNHEY and SMNVEV (reference sequence). Trimming took off 6 bases at V and 0 bases at J, with 23 bases between the two ends. CDR3 residues: CASRQVGVTFGMNTEAFF. Here the CDR3 DNA reads TGTGCCAGCAGACAAGTCGGAGTAACATTCGGCATGAACACTGAAGCTTTCTTT.

In DNA form, the CDR3 reads TGTGCCAGCAGCTTAGGCGGTAGCGGGACTGATGAGCAGTTCTTC. This gives the protein CASSLGGSGTDEQFF. The rearrangement joins TRBV13 to TRBJ2-1; 8 nucleotides line up with TRBD2. Germline trimming cut 0 bases from V and 8 bases from J; bases unmatched to any gene: 6. The CDR3 totals 15 residues. Looked up from germline, CDR1 is PRHDT and CDR2 is FYEKMQ (reference sequence).

J is TRBJ1-5 and V is TRBV29-1; D is uncertain. V lost 6 bases, J lost 0 bases, and 12 bases lay in between. There are 14 residues in the CDR3. The germline V gene has CDR1 SQVTM and CDR2 ANQGSEA. CDR3 in DNA: TGCAGCGTCCAAGAGGCAGATAGCAATCAGCCCCAGCATTTT. Its translation is CSVQEADSNQPQHF.

The chain recombines TRBV7-2 with TRBJ2-1; either TRBD1 or TRBD2 may fit D (5 bases each). V shed 0 bases and J shed 10 bases, with 10 bases lying between them. Germline V gene data show CDR1 as SGHTA and CDR2 as FQGNSA. The CDR3 is 13 residues long. The CDR3 sequence is CASSLAGEREQFF. CDR3 DNA sequence: TGTGCCAGCAGCTTAGCGGGGGAGCGAGAGCAGTTCTTC.

The chain uses TRBV2 and TRBJ2-1; D is uncertain. The CDR3 spans 14 residues. Trimming took 3 bases from V and 13 from J, leaving 19 bases between them. CDR1 is SNHLY, CDR2 FYNNEI, per germline. CDR3 nucleotide sequence: TGTGCCAGCAGTGAGGGCAGCTACTCCATGCCTCAGTTCTTC. It codes for CASSEGSYSMPQFF.

This clone was seen a few times. This rearrangement joins TRBV9 to TRBJ1-5, with TRBD1 identical over 10 bases. Unmatched junction bases numbered 5, after V lost 2 bases and J lost 6 bases. CDR1 SGDLS and CDR2 YYNGEE come from the germline V gene. The CDR3 length is 15 residues. The CDR3 protein is CASSVTGGESQPQHF. The CDR3 DNA is TGTGCCAGCAGCGTGACAGGGGGCGAAAGTCAGCCCCAGCATTTT.

The rearrangement links TRBV15 to TRBJ1-2; no clear D gene. The CDR3 covers 15 residues. Trimming shortened V by 0 bases and J by 5 bases, and 13 bases separated the two germline ends. CDR1 is LNHNV, CDR2 YYDKDF, per germline (reference sequence). The CDR3: CATSRDSRLKYGYTF. The CDR3, as DNA: TGTGCCACCAGCAGAGATTCACGGCTGAAGTATGGCTACACCTTC.

The chain joins TRBV19 to TRBJ2-1, with a tentative D call TRBD1 (6 bases). Trimming shortened V by 2 bases and J by 4 bases, and 12 bases separated the two germline ends. CDR1 and CDR2 (germline): LNHDA, SQIVND (reference sequence). The CDR3 runs 15 residues. CDR3 sequence: CASSISSGAYNEQFF. The CDR3, as DNA: TGTGCCAGTAGTATATCGTCAGGGGCATACAATGAGCAGTTCTTC.

This chain uses TRBV30 with TRBJ1-1, with 8 nucleotides matching TRBD1. The length of the CDR3 is 14 residues. Losses at the gene ends were 6 bases for V and 1 base for J; bases not matched to a gene: 7. Germline CDR1 and CDR2: GTSNPN and SVGIG (reference sequence). The CDR3 loop reads CACDPGTGNTEAFF. Here the CDR3 DNA reads TGTGCCTGCGACCCCGGGACAGGGAACACTGAAGCTTTCTTT.

The rearrangement uses TRBV4-1 and TRBJ2-7, with TRBD1 matching over 8 bases. The germline gives CDR1 MGHRA, CDR2 YSYEKL. The J segment lost 3 bases and the V segment lost 0 bases, leaving 10 bases of the junction unmatched. The CDR3 loop spans 17 amino acids. CDR3 amino acids: CASSQDGQGVVGYEQYF. The CDR3 bases are TGCGCCAGCAGCCAAGACGGACAGGGTGTCGTAGGCTACGAGCAGTACTTC.

The chain links TRBV19 to TRBJ1-5; D is possibly TRBD1 (5 bases). The CDR3 is 15 residues long. The V end was cut by 6 bases, the J end by 1 base, with 13 bases between. Germline V gene sequence: CDR1 LNHDA, CDR2 SQIVND (reference sequence). In DNA, the CDR3 is TGTGCCAGTAGAGTTGGGGCGCGAAGCAATCAGCCCCAGCATTTT. Translating it yields CASRVGARSNQPQHF.

The V and J genes are TRBV4-1 and TRBJ2-3; TRBD2 aligns across 14 bases. Germline lookup yields CDR1 MGHRA and CDR2 YSYEKL. With 0 bases clipped from V and 4 bases from J, the junction kept 12 bases outside the gene matches. The CDR3 consists of 20 residues. DNA of the CDR3: TGCGCCAGCAGCCAAGAGGTTCCGCGACGGACTAGCGGGAGGTCAGATACGCAGTATTTT. It specifies CASSQEVPRRTSGRSDTQYF.